The 25 T cell receptor beta chains in this list originate from one sample, sequenced in a study of T cell changes during pregnancy in multiple sclerosis. Assay used: immunoSEQ multiplex PCR; TCRdb lists only in-frame clones, some missing. The sample carries about 69,000 clones, around nine tenths recorded once. The sequencing used peripheral blood, collected before pregnancy. The receptors here all came from a female donor with multiple sclerosis, enrolled in a pregnancy study.

This chain joins TRBV5-1 and TRBJ2-3; TRBD2 might be the D (6 bases). V was pared by 5 bases and J by 1 base, with 20 bases between. Per the germline V gene, CDR1 is SGHRS and CDR2 is YFSETQ. The CDR3 contains 17 residues. The CDR3 DNA reads as TGCGCCAGCAGTGCGAAGCCCCGGGACTTAGGCACAGATACGCAGTATTTT. It yields the protein CASSAKPRDLGTDTQYF.

The V call is TRBV7-9, the J call TRBJ1-3; a possible D gene is TRBD1 (5 bases). Between the trimmed V and J ends, which lost 5 bases and 0 bases, there was a span of 17 bases. Germline CDR1 reads SEHNR; CDR2 reads FQNEAQ (reference sequence). The CDR3 covers 17 residues. Here the CDR3 DNA reads TGTGCCAGCAGCCAGGGTCAGAGGCGCCTCTCTGGAAACACCATATATTTT. Protein: CASSQGQRRLSGNTIYF.

This clone is a singleton in its sample. This chain connects TRBV7-3 to TRBJ2-1; weak D call: TRBD2 (5 bases). Per the germline V gene, CDR1 is SGHTA and CDR2 is FQGTGA. CDR3 size: 15 residues. V lost 4 bases to trimming and J lost 0 bases, with 10 bases between them. CDR3 in amino acids: CASSSTGSSYNEQFF. In DNA, the CDR3 is TGTGCCAGCAGCTCCACGGGAAGCTCCTACAATGAGCAGTTCTTC.

The V and J genes are TRBV4-2 and TRBJ1-2; tentative D call: TRBD1 (6 bases). Germline lookup yields CDR1 LGHNA and CDR2 YNFKEQ. The CDR3 totals 15 residues. V lost 0 bases and J lost 2, with 10 bases in between. The CDR3 DNA reads as TGTGCCAGCAGCCAAGATCAGGGGATCAACTATGGCTACACCTTC. Translating gives CASSQDQGINYGYTF.

The J gene is TRBJ1-2, the V gene TRBV7-2, with TRBD1 matching 7 bases. This CDR3 contains 13 residues. V shed 5 bases, J shed 3 bases, and the junction held 3 bases outside the gene matches. Germline values: CDR1 SGHTA, CDR2 FQGNSA. The CDR3 bases are TGTGCCAGCAGCCCCGACAGGGACTATGGCTACACCTTC. This codes for CASSPDRDYGYTF.

V is TRBV7-6 and J is TRBJ2-1; 8 bases fit TRBD1. Germline V gene sequence: CDR1 SGHVS, CDR2 FNYEAQ. The V gene end was trimmed by 3 bases and the J gene end by 9 bases; junction bases not matched to a gene: 13. CDR3 length equals 16 residues. Written as DNA, the CDR3 is TGTGCCAGCAGCTTTGGACAGGGACGGATAGGGGGTGAGCAGTTCTTC. Protein product: CASSFGQGRIGGEQFF. Based on the CDR3 plus reference TRBV7-6 and TRBJ2-1, the full variable domain is GAGVSQSPRYKVTKRGQDVALRCDPISGHVSLYWYRQALGQGPEFLTYFNYEAQQDKSGLPNDRFSAERPEGSISTLTIQRTEQRDSAMYRCASSFGQGRIGGEQFFGPGTRLTVL.

The rearrangement uses TRBV10-1 and TRBJ2-5; unclear D gene. Trimming took off 3 bases at V and 2 bases at J, with 10 bases between the two ends. The CDR3 has 14 amino acids. The germline gives CDR1 WNHNN, CDR2 SYGVQD (reference sequence). CDR3 DNA sequence: TGCGCCAGCAGTGACTCTTCCTTACAAGAGACCCAGTACTTC. Its translation is CASSDSSLQETQYF.

V usage is TRBV18 and J usage is TRBJ2-5; D is perhaps TRBD1 (6 bases). Between the trimmed V and J ends, which lost 4 bases and 3 bases, there was a span of 9 bases. This CDR3 region has 13 residues. In germline, CDR1 is KGHSH, CDR2 LQKENI. The CDR3, as DNA: TGTGCCAGCTCACAGGGGGACGAAGAGACCCAGTACTTC. Translating it yields CASSQGDEETQYF.

J is TRBJ1-5 and V is TRBV18; perhaps TRBD1 as D (5 bases). The CDR3 length is 16 residues. Per germline, CDR1 KGHSH and CDR2 LQKENI. Trimming removed 2 bases from V and 0 bases from J, with 11 bases in between. CDR3 in DNA: TGTGCCAGCTCACCAAGGACAAGTGATAGCAATCAGCCCCAGCATTTT. The encoded protein is CASSPRTSDSNQPQHF. The whole variable domain, remainder taken from reference TRBV18 and TRBJ1-5, is NAGVMQNPRHLVRRRGQEARLRCSPMKGHSHVYWYRQLPEEGLKFMVYLQKENIIDESGMPKERFSAEFPKEGPSILRIQQVVRGDSAAYFCASSPRTSDSNQPQHFGDGTRLSIL.

The chain uses TRBV4-2 and TRBJ2-7; 13 bases match TRBD2. V shed 3 bases, J shed 2 bases, and the junction held 19 bases outside the gene matches. Per germline, CDR1 LGHNA and CDR2 YNFKEQ. This CDR3 spans 21 amino acids. In nucleotides, the CDR3 is TGTGCCAGCAGCCAGGGGTTGAGGACTAGCGGGAGTACTGGCCAAACCTACGAGCAGTACTTC. This gives the protein CASSQGLRTSGSTGQTYEQYF.

The chain is built from TRBV6-4 and TRBJ1-2, with 8 bases identical to TRBD1. J was trimmed by 0 bases and V by 7 bases; bases with no gene match: 7. There are 15 residues in the CDR3. CDR1 is MRHNA, CDR2 SNTAGT, per germline. CDR3 bases: TGTGCCAGCAAGCAGGGGGCAGAAGCTAACTATGGCTACACCTTC. This sequence encodes CASKQGAEANYGYTF.

The V and J genes are TRBV5-1 and TRBJ2-7; 9 positions agree with TRBD2. Germline loops: CDR1 SGHRS, CDR2 YFSETQ. CDR3 length: 15 residues. V lost 3 bases, J lost 2 bases, and 6 bases stayed unmatched. In DNA form, the CDR3 reads TGCGCCAGCAGCTCAGCTAGCGGGGAACCCTACGAGCAGTACTTC. Protein product: CASSSASGEPYEQYF.

This clone was counted once. The rearrangement joins TRBV29-1 to TRBJ1-5; TRBD1 matches 7 bases. The CDR3 length is 14 residues. CDR1 SQVTM and CDR2 ANQGSEA come from the germline V gene. V was pared by 4 bases and J by 2 bases, with 5 bases of the junction left unmatched. The chain's CDR3 is CSVAEGTGNQPQHF. The CDR3 DNA reads as TGCAGCGTTGCCGAGGGGACAGGCAATCAGCCCCAGCATTTT.

The chain is built from TRBV19 and TRBJ2-7; weak D call: TRBD2 (6 bases). The CDR3 loop spans 18 amino acids. Trimming took off 3 bases at V and 0 bases at J, with 21 bases between the two ends. The germline V gene encodes CDR1 LNHDA and CDR2 SQIVND (reference sequence). The CDR3 nucleotides are TGTGCCAGTAGTATTCGGCTCGGGCGGGGATTTTCCTCCTACGAGCAGTACTTC. It specifies CASSIRLGRGFSSYEQYF.

The chain employs TRBV29-1 and TRBJ2-7, with 8 bases that match TRBD1. Germline V gene lookup returns CDR1 SQVTM and CDR2 ANQGSEA. This CDR3 has 15 residues. The V segment lost 5 bases and the J segment 3 bases; nucleotides outside the gene matches: 12. The CDR3 sequence is CSVSGTGPLYYEQYF. The CDR3 DNA reads TGCAGCGTTTCAGGGACAGGCCCTTTATACTACGAGCAGTACTTC.

V gene TRBV19 combines with J gene TRBJ2-2; D is unresolved. CDR1 is LNHDA, CDR2 SQIVND, per germline (reference sequence). There are 13 residues in the CDR3. CDR3 region: CSVRVSVTGELFF. As DNA, the CDR3 is TGTTCCGTCCGGGTGTCCGTAACCGGGGAGCTGTTTTTT.

This clone occurred once. The rearrangement links TRBV5-1 to TRBJ2-5; 8 nucleotides match TRBD2. CDR1 is SGHRS, CDR2 YFSETQ, per germline. This CDR3 contains 16 residues. V was clipped by 3 bases and J by 4 bases; unmatched bases: 11. For the CDR3, the DNA is TGCGCCAGCAGCTCCCTCTCAGCGGGAGTGGGAGAGACCCAGTACTTC. The encoded protein is CASSSLSAGVGETQYF.

V and J are TRBV19 and TRBJ1-5; 7 bases agree with TRBD1. After removal of 3 bases from V and 5 bases from J, the junction contained 7 bases not matched to a gene. This CDR3 has 15 residues. Germline CDR1 is LNHDA and CDR2 is SQIVND (reference sequence). CDR3 in amino acids: CASSIRDRRDQPQHF. The CDR3, as DNA: TGTGCCAGTAGTATTAGGGACAGACGGGATCAGCCCCAGCATTTT.

V gene TRBV5-1 combines with J gene TRBJ1-2; TRBD1 matches at 8 bases. The V and J ends lost 1 base and 2 bases, in that order; junction bases with no gene match: 10. Germline loops: CDR1 SGHRS, CDR2 YFSETQ. This CDR3 comprises 17 residues. CDR3 sequence reads: CASSLQGAPIPNYGYTF. CDR3 DNA: TGCGCCAGCAGCTTGCAGGGGGCGCCCATCCCAAACTATGGCTACACCTTC. Supplemented by reference TRBV5-1 and TRBJ1-2, the full variable domain reads KAGVTQTPRYLIKTRGQQVTLSCSPISGHRSVSWYQQTPGQGLQFLFEYFSETQRNKGNFPGRFSGRQFSNSRSEMNVSTLELGDSALYLCASSLQGAPIPNYGYTFGSGTRLTVV.

V gene TRBV18 combines with J gene TRBJ1-5; D is ambiguous. Per germline, CDR1 KGHSH and CDR2 LQKENI. CDR3 length: 17 residues. V was shortened by 2 bases and J by 1 base, with 15 bases between the two germline ends. CDR3 nucleotide sequence: TGTGCCAGCTCACCATGGGCCCACCCAGGCAGCAATCAGCCCCAGCATTTT. This encodes CASSPWAHPGSNQPQHF.

The table lists this clone with a count of one. This chain links TRBV2 with TRBJ2-1, with 8 bases matching TRBD1. The junction had 16 bases not matched to a gene; V was cut back by 11 bases and J by 7 bases. Per germline, CDR1 SNHLY and CDR2 FYNNEI. This CDR3 has 15 amino acids. The CDR3: CAVSREWTGTNEQFF. CDR3 DNA sequence: TGTGCCGTTTCCAGGGAATGGACAGGGACGAATGAGCAGTTCTTC.

This chain connects TRBV19 to TRBJ1-4, with D hard to call. V lost 7 bases to trimming and J lost 7 bases, with 13 bases between them. Germline V lookup: CDR1 LNHDA, CDR2 SQIVND (reference sequence). CDR3 size: 13 residues. CDR3 sequence: CASTGYEGEKLFF. CDR3 nucleotides: TGTGCCAGTACGGGCTACGAGGGTGAAAAACTGTTTTTT.

The J gene is TRBJ2-1, the V gene TRBV7-2; possibly TRBD1 for D (7 bases). From germline, CDR1 is SGHTA and CDR2 FQGNSA. There are 16 residues in the CDR3. Trimming cost V 3 bases and J 0 bases, with 12 bases left between them. The CDR3 DNA reads TGTGCCAGCAGCTTGGAGGGGGCGAGCTCCTACAATGAGCAGTTCTTC. Translation: CASSLEGASSYNEQFF.

This clone was seen just once. The DNA for the CDR3 is TGTGCCAGTAGTGTTTACACAGGGTACGGCAATCAGCCCCAGCATTTT. Its translation is CASSVYTGYGNQPQHF. The V call is TRBV19, the J call TRBJ1-5; D may be TRBD1 (6 bases). V dropped 5 bases and J dropped 2 bases, with 16 bases sitting between them. The CDR3 is 16 amino acids. Germline CDR1 LNHDA, CDR2 SQIVND (reference sequence). Full variable domain (remainder filled in from reference TRBV19 and TRBJ1-5): DGGITQSPKYLFRKEGQNVTLSCEQNLNHDAMYWYRQDPGQGLRLIYYSQIVNDFQKGDIAEGYSVSREKKESFPLTVTSAQKNPTAFYLCASSVYTGYGNQPQHFGDGTRLSIL.

The rearrangement uses TRBV7-9 and TRBJ2-1; TRBD2 is a possible D gene (5 bases). Trimming cost V 5 bases and J 6 bases, with 20 bases left between them. The V gene's germline CDR1 is SEHNR and CDR2 FQNEAQ (reference sequence). This CDR3 has 16 residues. The CDR3 coding sequence is TGTGCCAGCAGCACCGCGACTACCCTAGAAGGCAATGAGCAGTTCTTC. It codes for CASSTATTLEGNEQFF.